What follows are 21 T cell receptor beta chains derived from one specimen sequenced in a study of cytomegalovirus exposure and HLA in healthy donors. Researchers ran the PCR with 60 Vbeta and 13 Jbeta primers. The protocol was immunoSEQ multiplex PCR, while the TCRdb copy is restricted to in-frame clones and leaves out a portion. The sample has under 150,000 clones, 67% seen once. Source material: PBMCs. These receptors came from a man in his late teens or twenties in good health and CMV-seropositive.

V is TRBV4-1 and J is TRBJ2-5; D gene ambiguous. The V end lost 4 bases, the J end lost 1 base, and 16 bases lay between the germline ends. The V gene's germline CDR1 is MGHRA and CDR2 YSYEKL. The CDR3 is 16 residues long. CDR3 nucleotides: TGCGCCAGCAGCCCCCGACGGGTGACCCTCCAAGAGACCCAGTACTTC. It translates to CASSPRRVTLQETQYF.

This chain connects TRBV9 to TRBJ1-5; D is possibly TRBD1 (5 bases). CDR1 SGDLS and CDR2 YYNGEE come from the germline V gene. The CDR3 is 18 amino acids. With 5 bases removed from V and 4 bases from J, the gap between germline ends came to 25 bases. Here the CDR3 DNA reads TGTGCCAGCAGATCCCCAGGGTCGGGCCTTACCCGAAATCAGCCCCAGCATTTT. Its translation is CASRSPGSGLTRNQPQHF.

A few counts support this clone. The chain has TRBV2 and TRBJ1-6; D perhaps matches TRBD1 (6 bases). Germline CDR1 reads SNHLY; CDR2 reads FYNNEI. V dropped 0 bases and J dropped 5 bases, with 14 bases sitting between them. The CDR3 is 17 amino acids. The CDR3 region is CASSEADGGRDNSPLHF. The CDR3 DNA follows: TGTGCCAGCAGTGAAGCGGATGGGGGCAGGGATAATTCACCCCTCCACTTT.

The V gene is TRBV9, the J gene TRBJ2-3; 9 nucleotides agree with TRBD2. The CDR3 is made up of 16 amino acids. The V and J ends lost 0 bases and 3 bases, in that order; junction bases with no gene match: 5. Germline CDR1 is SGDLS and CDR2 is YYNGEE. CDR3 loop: CASSVEGGGATDTQYF. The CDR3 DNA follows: TGTGCCAGCAGCGTAGAGGGCGGGGGGGCAACAGATACGCAGTATTTT.

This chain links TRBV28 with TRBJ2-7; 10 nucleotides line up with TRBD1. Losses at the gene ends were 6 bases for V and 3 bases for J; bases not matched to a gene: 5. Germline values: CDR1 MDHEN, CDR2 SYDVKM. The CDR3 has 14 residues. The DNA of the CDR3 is TGTGCCAGCAGCTCGACAGGGGGCGACTACGAGCAGTACTTC. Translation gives CASSSTGGDYEQYF.

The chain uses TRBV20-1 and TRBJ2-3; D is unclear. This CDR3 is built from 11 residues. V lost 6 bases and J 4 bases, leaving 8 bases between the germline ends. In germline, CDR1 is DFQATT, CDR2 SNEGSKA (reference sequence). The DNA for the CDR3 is TGCAGTGCGTCTCCGTCAGATACGCAGTATTTT. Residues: CSASPSDTQYF.

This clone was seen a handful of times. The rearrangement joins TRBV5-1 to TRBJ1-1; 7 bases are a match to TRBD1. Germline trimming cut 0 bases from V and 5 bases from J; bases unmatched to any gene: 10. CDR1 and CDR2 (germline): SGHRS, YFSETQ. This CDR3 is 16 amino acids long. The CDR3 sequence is CASSLVGRGSRTEAFF. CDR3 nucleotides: TGCGCCAGCAGCTTGGTCGGCAGGGGGAGTCGGACTGAAGCTTTCTTT.

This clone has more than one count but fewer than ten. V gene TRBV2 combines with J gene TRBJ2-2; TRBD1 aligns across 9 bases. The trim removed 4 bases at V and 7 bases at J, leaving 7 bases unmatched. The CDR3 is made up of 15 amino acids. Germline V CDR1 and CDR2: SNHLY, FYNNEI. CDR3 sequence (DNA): TGTGCCAGCAGTGCAACAGGGGGCGGGAGCGGGGAGCTGTTTTTT. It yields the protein CASSATGGGSGELFF.

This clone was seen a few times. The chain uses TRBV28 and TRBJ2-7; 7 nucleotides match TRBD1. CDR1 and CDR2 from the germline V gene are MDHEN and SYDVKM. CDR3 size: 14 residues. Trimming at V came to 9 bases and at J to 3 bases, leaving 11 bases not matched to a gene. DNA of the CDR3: TGTGCCAGTTGTGGGGACAGCGCCTACTACGAGCAGTACTTC. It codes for CASCGDSAYYEQYF. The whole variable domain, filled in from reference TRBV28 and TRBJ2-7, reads DVKVTQSSRYLVKRTGEKVFLECVQDMDHENMFWYRQDPGLGLRLIYFSYDVKMKEKGDIPEGYSVSREKKERFSLILESASTNQTSMYLCASCGDSAYYEQYFGPGTRLTVT.

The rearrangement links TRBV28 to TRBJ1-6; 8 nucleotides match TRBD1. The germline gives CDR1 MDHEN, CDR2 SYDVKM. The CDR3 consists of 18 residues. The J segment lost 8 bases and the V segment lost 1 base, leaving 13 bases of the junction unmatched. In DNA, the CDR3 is TGTGCCAGCAGTTTATCATCCCGTAAACAGGGGGTGGATTCACCCCTCCACTTT. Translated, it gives CASSLSSRKQGVDSPLHF.

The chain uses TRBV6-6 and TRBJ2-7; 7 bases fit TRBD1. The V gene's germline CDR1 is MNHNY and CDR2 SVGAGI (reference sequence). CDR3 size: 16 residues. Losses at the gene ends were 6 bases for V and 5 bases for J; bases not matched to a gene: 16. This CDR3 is CASRPFSDRVSHEQYF. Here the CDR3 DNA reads TGTGCCAGCAGACCCTTTAGTGACAGGGTTTCCCACGAGCAGTACTTC.

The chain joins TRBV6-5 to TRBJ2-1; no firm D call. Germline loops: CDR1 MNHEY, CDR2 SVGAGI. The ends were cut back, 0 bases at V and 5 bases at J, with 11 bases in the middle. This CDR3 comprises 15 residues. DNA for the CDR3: TGTGCCAGCAGTTACTCCCCTAGAGAAGACAATGAGCAGTTCTTC. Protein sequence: CASSYSPREDNEQFF.

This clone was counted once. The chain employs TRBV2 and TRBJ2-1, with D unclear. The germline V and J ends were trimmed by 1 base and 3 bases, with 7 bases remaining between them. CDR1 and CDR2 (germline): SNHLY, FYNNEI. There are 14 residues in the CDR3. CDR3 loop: CASSEGVRYNEQFF. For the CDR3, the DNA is TGTGCCAGCAGTGAAGGAGTGCGCTACAATGAGCAGTTCTTC.

CDR3: CASSQQWGQDGNTIYF. Here the CDR3 DNA reads TGCGCCAGCAGCCAACAGTGGGGACAGGACGGAAACACCATATATTTT. This chain uses TRBV4-1 with TRBJ1-3, with 8 bases fitting TRBD1. This CDR3 region has 16 residues. V gave up 2 bases and J gave up 4 bases; unmatched junction bases: 7. CDR1 and CDR2 (germline): MGHRA, YSYEKL.

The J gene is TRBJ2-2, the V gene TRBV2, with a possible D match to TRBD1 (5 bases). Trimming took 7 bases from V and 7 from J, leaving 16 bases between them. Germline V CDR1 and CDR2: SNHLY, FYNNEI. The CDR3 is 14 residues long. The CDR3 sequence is CASNLARESGELFF. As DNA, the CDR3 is TGTGCCAGCAATCTCGCCAGGGAAAGCGGGGAGCTGTTTTTT.

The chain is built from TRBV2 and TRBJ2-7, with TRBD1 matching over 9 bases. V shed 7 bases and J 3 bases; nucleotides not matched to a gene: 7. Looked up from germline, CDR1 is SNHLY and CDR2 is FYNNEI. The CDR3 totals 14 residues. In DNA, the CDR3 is TGTGCCAGCATACCGGGACAGGGCGGCTACGAGCAGTACTTC. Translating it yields CASIPGQGGYEQYF.

The CDR3: CASSETQTGGNTEAFF. CDR3 sequence (DNA): TGCGCCAGCAGTGAGACTCAGACAGGGGGTAACACTGAAGCTTTCTTT. The chain joins TRBV10-1 to TRBJ1-1, with 9 bases fitting TRBD1. This CDR3 is built from 16 residues. Germline values: CDR1 WNHNN, CDR2 SYGVQD (reference sequence). V was clipped by 2 bases and J by 2 bases; unmatched bases: 6.

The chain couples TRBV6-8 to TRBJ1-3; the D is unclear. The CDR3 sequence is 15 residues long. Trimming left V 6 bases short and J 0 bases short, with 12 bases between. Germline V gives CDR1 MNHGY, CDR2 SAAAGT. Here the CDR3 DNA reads TGTGCCAGCAGCCACCACAAGATCTCTGGAAACACCATATATTTT. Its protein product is CASSHHKISGNTIYF.

The CDR3 loop is CASSEARHSDTQYF. The CDR3 DNA is TGTGCCAGCAGTGAAGCGAGGCACTCAGATACGCAGTATTTT. The genes are TRBV6-1 and TRBJ2-3; D gene ambiguous. V lost 0 bases to trimming and J lost 4 bases, with 8 bases between them. This CDR3 comprises 14 residues. CDR1 and CDR2 from the germline V gene are MNHNS and SASEGT.

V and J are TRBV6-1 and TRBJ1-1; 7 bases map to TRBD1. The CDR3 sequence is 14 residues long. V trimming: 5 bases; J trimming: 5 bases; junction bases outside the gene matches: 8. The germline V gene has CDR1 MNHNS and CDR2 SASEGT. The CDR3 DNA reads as TGTGCCAGCAGTAACCGACAGGGTCGGACTGAAGCTTTCTTT. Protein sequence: CASSNRQGRTEAFF.

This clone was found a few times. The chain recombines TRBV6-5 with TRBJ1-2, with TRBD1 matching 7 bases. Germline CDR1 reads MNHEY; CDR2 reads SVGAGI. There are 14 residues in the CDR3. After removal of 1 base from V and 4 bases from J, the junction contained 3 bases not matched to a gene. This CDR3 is CASSYFTGAYGYTF. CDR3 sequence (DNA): TGTGCCAGCAGTTACTTTACAGGGGCCTATGGCTACACCTTC.